Listed below are T cell receptor beta chains from one sample, sequenced in a study of spatial heterogeneity in lung cancer. TCRdb reprocessed the 5' RACE reads via MiXCR and lists one record per CDR3 protein. The profile shows around 48,000 distinct CDR3 sequences, roughly 5.7% of them singletons. The material sequenced was PBMCs, taken at surgery. These receptors all come from a male donor with early-stage non-small cell lung cancer. Each CDR3 is given with its conserved first and last residue. D genes are given only for firm matches. Size tells how often a clone was seen (once, few, many) or the class of an expanded clone, and some rows leave it out.

TRBJ2-7 | TRBV5-4 | many | . | CASSQGNRGYEQYF | TGTGCCAGCAGCCAGGGCAATCGAGGGTACGAGCAGTACTTC
TRBJ2-7 | TRBV19 | many | TRBD1 | CASSPGTASSYEQYF | TGTGCCAGTAGTCCCGGGACAGCGAGCTCCTACGAGCAGTACTTC
TRBJ2-1 | TRBV20-1 | . | TRBD2 | CSARTSGRVYNEQFF | TGCAGTGCTCGGACTAGCGGGAGAGTCTACAATGAGCAGTTCTTC
TRBJ2-1 | TRBV2 | many | TRBD2 | CASSEEGSGNYNEQFF | TGTGCCAGCAGTGAAGAAGGTAGCGGGAATTACAATGAGCAGTTCTTC
TRBJ2-2 | TRBV4-2 | many | TRBD2 | CASSRDLAAKTGELFF | TGTGCCAGCAGCCGTGATCTAGCGGCAAAAACCGGGGAGCTGTTTTTT
TRBJ2-7 | TRBV5-1 | many | . | CASSLEGGPYEQYF | TGCGCCAGCAGCTTGGAAGGCGGACCCTACGAGCAGTACTTC
TRBJ2-2 | TRBV29-1 | many | . | CSVAHLNTGELFF | TGCAGCGTTGCACACCTGAACACCGGGGAGCTGTTTTTT
TRBJ2-3 | TRBV14 | many | . | CASSPFTGDTQYF | TGTGCCAGCAGCCCCTTTACCGGAGATACGCAGTATTTT
TRBJ2-2 | TRBV29-1 | many | TRBD1 | CSVRATGGAGELFF | TGCAGCGTACGGGCGACAGGGGGGGCCGGGGAGCTGTTTTTT
TRBJ2-5 | TRBV3-1 | many | . | CASSRARGETQYF | TGTGCCAGCAGCCGCGCTAGGGGGGAGACCCAGTACTTC
TRBJ2-3 | TRBV5-1 | many | . | CASSLNTASTDTQYF | TGCGCCAGCAGCTTGAATACAGCAAGCACAGATACGCAGTATTTT
TRBJ2-7 | TRBV5-1 | many | TRBD1 | CASSLVGGVEQYF | TGCGCCAGCAGCTTGGTAGGGGGCGTGGAGCAGTACTTC
TRBJ2-3 | TRBV5-1 | many | TRBD2 | CASRSGSTDTQYF | TGCGCCAGCCGTAGCGGGAGCACAGATACGCAGTATTTT
TRBJ2-1 | TRBV30 | many | . | CAWSGFNEQFF | TGTGCCTGGAGTGGTTTCAATGAGCAGTTCTTC
TRBJ2-5 | TRBV7-8 | many | . | CASSWDLRETQYF | TGTGCCAGCAGCTGGGACCTTCGAGAGACCCAGTACTTC
TRBJ1-1 | TRBV5-6 | many | . | CASSLVGRVAFF | TGTGCCAGCAGCTTGGTGGGCCGGGTCGCTTTCTTT
TRBJ1-1 | TRBV2 | . | . | CASTVGVNTEAFF | TGTGCCAGCACCGTCGGGGTGAACACTGAAGCTTTCTTT
TRBJ1-4 | TRBV7-9 | many | TRBD1 | CASSLVLGQTTTNEKLFF | TGTGCCAGCAGCTTAGTTCTGGGACAGACTACAACTAATGAAAAACTGTTTTTT
TRBJ1-1 | TRBV7-2 | many | . | CASSLVRTAFF | TGTGCCAGCAGCTTAGTCCGGACAGCTTTCTTT
TRBJ2-5 | TRBV4-2 | many | . | CASSQGSRVAPETQYF | TGTGCCAGCAGCCAAGGTTCACGTGTAGCTCCAGAGACCCAGTACTTC
TRBJ2-1 | TRBV7-9 | few | TRBD2 | CASSSTSGSYEQFF | TGTGCCAGCAGCTCCACTAGCGGGAGTTATGAGCAGTTCTTC
TRBJ2-7 | TRBV7-6 | . | TRBD1 | CASTIDRGPYEQYF | TGTGCCAGCACCATTGACAGGGGGCCTTACGAGCAGTACTTC
TRBJ2-2 | TRBV5-4 | many | TRBD1 | CASSPAPGQTNTGELFF | TGTGCCAGCAGCCCCGCGCCGGGACAGACGAACACCGGGGAGCTGTTTTTT
TRBJ1-2 | TRBV7-6 | many | TRBD1 | CASSSWTGGYTF | TGTGCCAGCAGCTCCTGGACAGGGGGCTACACCTTC
TRBJ2-1 | TRBV19 | many | TRBD2 | CASSPAGGPYEQFF | TGTGCCAGTAGTCCGGCGGGAGGGCCTTACGAGCAGTTCTTC
TRBJ2-2 | TRBV7-4 | few | . | CASAEWGTGELFF | TGTGCCAGCGCCGAGTGGGGCACCGGGGAGCTGTTTTTT
TRBJ2-5 | TRBV6-5 | . | . | CASSYSHRRETQYF | TGTGCCAGCAGTTACTCGCACAGGAGGGAGACCCAGTACTTC
TRBJ2-5 | TRBV27 | many | . | CASSFQGSYQETQYF | TGTGCCAGCAGTTTTCAGGGGTCGTACCAAGAGACCCAGTACTTC
TRBJ2-7 | TRBV20-1 | many | . | CSARDSRDFYEQYF | TGCAGTGCTAGAGATTCGAGGGACTTTTACGAGCAGTACTTC
TRBJ2-7 | TRBV7-2 | many | TRBD1 | CASSLGPGGRYEQYF | TGTGCCAGCAGCTTAGGGCCAGGGGGCCGCTACGAGCAGTACTTC
TRBJ1-5 | TRBV12-3/TRBV12-4 | many | . | CASSTQLSNQPQHF | TGTGCCAGCAGCACTCAACTTAGCAATCAGCCCCAGCATTTT
TRBJ1-2 | TRBV30 | many | . | CAWSGDYYGYTF | TGTGCCTGGAGTGGGGACTACTATGGCTACACCTTC
TRBJ2-3 | TRBV7-2 | many | TRBD2 | CASSLGPVSGRTDTDTQYF | TGTGCCAGCAGCTTGGGGCCTGTGAGCGGGAGAACCGACACAGATACGCAGTATTTT
TRBJ2-5 | TRBV20-1 | . | TRBD2 | CSAREGVRKETQYF | TGCAGTGCCCGGGAGGGGGTGCGGAAGGAGACCCAGTACTTC
TRBJ2-3 | TRBV24-1 | many | . | CATSPGGTDTQYF | TGTGCCACCAGCCCGGGAGGCACAGATACGCAGTATTTT
TRBJ2-5 | TRBV6-6 | many | . | CASSTIGETQYF | TGTGCCAGCAGTACCATTGGAGAGACCCAGTACTTC
TRBJ2-1 | TRBV24-1 | . | . | CATKKGSNDDEQFF | TGTGCCACCAAAAAGGGGAGTAATGACGATGAGCAGTTCTTC
TRBJ2-5 | TRBV5-1 | few | . | CASSLEGGETQYF | TGCGCCAGCAGCTTGGAGGGGGGTGAGACCCAGTACTTC
TRBJ2-5 | TRBV24-1 | many | . | CATGDFRVPETQYF | TGTGCCACCGGTGATTTTCGGGTTCCGGAGACCCAGTACTTC
TRBJ2-3 | TRBV6-1 | many | TRBD2 | CASSGGLAGTQDTQYF | TGTGCCAGCAGTGGCGGGCTAGCGGGAACCCAGGATACGCAGTATTTT
TRBJ1-6 | TRBV27 | many | TRBD1 | CASSLGQGNSPLHF | TGTGCCAGCAGTTTAGGACAGGGGAATTCACCCCTCCACTTT